The following is a TCR beta chain sequence with its context. This clonotype came up a few times. Its specific antigen is unknown. No per-base quality is available; no much larger clone lies one base away. Naive CD8 T cell libraries were made from 20,000 to 1,000,000 sorted cells using 10%, 30% or 50% of purified RNA. On a BD FACSAria II, naive CD8 T cells were FACS-sorted as CD8+CD4-CCR7+CD45RA+ and collected into RLT Plus buffer. To test detection sensitivity, Jurkat RNA equivalent to nine to ten TCR copies was spiked into samples of roughly 18,000-1,000,000 naive CD8 T cells. CD8 T cells were enriched using RosetteSep CD8+ T Cell Enrichment Cocktail and Ficoll-Paque, and the enriched cells then underwent ACK red cell lysis. This specimen comes from a study of molecular identifiers for immune sequencing clone quantification (dated by TCRdb to the late 2010s). About the investigation overall: For a replicate experiment, RNA from approximately 20,000 or 100,000 naive CD8 T cells was divided into five aliquots, of which four were sequenced. This methods study benchmarked molecular-identifier clustering-based TCR repertoire sequencing (MIDCIRS) and TCR RNA copy counting, using CD8 T cells to do so.

CDR1 and CDR2, looked up from the germline V gene (reference sequence), are LNHNV and YYDKDF. The CDR3 holds 16 amino acids from the cysteine to the phenylalanine. Of the read, only the CDR3 DNA is kept; its 48 bases are in frame from base 1. V loses 0 bases, J loses 0 bases, and the germline ends lie 9 bases apart. Here is what the overall study found, with its caveats: In CMV-specific effector cells, clones with more than 20 RNA copies accounted for over 97% of molecules, whereas in naive cells such clones accounted for under 1%. Modeling indicated 2.5 to 3.5 TCR RNA copies recovered per cell, compared with around 9.8 by digital PCR, which implies a capture efficiency of approximately 31%. Spiked-in Jurkat TCR RNA equal to a single cell's worth was reported to be detectable even within 1,100,000 naive CD8 T cells. The naive libraries included spiked-in Jurkat TCR RNA (about ten copies' worth), and this Jurkat TCR RNA is not part of the donor repertoire. Highly expanded clone sizes could be underestimated if identical TCR molecules share a barcode. When barcode sub-clustering was not used, chimeric consensus sequences inflated TCR diversity, with chimeras reaching as high as 47%.

The library came from PCR. The reads were generated on a NextSeq 500. Bulk TCR libraries were prepared as previously described, using TCR primers listed in Table S5. The Qiagen AllPrep DNA/RNA kit was used to purify total RNA. Before analysis, reads from multiple sequencing runs of one library were combined. The authors' pipeline ran thus. Reads were retained only if the reads had an exact TCR constant sequence, and the retained reads were trimmed to 150 nt and grouped according to their 12-nt molecular barcodes. Reads in each barcode group were sub-clustered using a 15% Levenshtein threshold, and a quality-weighted consensus sequence was built for each RNA molecule. Non-functional sequences were discarded, and so were lower-count sequences lying one edit away from another sequence. Based on fitting two negative binomial distributions, any barcode sub-cluster with under 20% of the maximum read count was discarded. The public sequencing data were trimmed at Q25 with fastp and processed into clonotypes with MiXCR by TCRdb, which kept only in-frame beta chains. Each record represents a unique CDR3 protein, reported with the most common genes and DNA among its rows. These V and J calls derive from TCRdb rather than the authors' analysis. For this sample the table gives more than 550,000 distinct CDR3 sequences, of which about 25% were detected only once. The ten largest clones add up to about 0.8% of the sample.

The material sequenced was naive CD8+ T cells from blood, with Jurkat cell RNA spiked in. Per the publication, the cell subset or site label means: FACS-sorted CD8+CD4-CCR7+CD45RA+ naive T cells. The chain is encoded by TRBV15 joined to TRBJ2-1, with the identity of the D gene unclear. The receptor comes from a human donor in good health. Some libraries in this study had Jurkat cell RNA spiked in. The CDR3 loop reads CATSRDLGSSYNEQFF. The nucleotides are TGTGCCACCAGCAGAGATCTTGGTAGCTCCTACAATGAGCAGTTCTTC.